This T cell receptor (beta chain) was identified in a study of cytomegalovirus exposure and HLA in healthy donors (dated by TCRdb to the late 2010s). The study in broad terms: An earlier analysis of fewer than 750 of the donors reported 276 Gb of sequence data and roughly 120 million unique TCR beta sequences obtained from some 200 million T cells. An early release covering roughly 600 HLA-typed donors comprised approximately 290 gigabases of sequencing data and tens of millions of unique TCR sequences. Among the roughly 390 genotyped donors, under 90% belonged to the genetic ancestry cluster associated with self-reported Caucasian donors. The study aimed to test whether signatures of past pathogen exposure could be identified by cataloging public T cell receptors. The T cell repertoires of 666 subjects were profiled by immunosequencing and related to cytomegalovirus serostatus. Besides the first cohort of roughly 640 subjects, a separate validation cohort made up of 120 different subjects was used. To predict cytomegalovirus infection status, the study brought together high-throughput TCR immunosequencing, statistical association of individual TCRs with disease status, and machine learning. To study patterns of TCR occurrence, a later analysis re-analyzed previously published TCR beta repertoires from under 750 donors and added high-resolution HLA genotyping. Rather than drawing on any new phenotypic data, the later analysis identified candidate immune exposures from TCR beta sequences and the way those sequences occurred across donors. An earlier analysis of approximately 640 of the donors applied high-throughput TCR beta sequencing to assess whether each TCR beta V gene segment acted as functional or pseudogenic. Donor age, sex, ethnicity and CMV serostatus were compiled together with the repertoire data. A later genetic analysis used genome-wide SNP genotypes for about 65% of the 666 donors, treating that subset as a discovery cohort. Every repertoire in the discovery cohort had been generated on one and the same sequencing platform. Class I and class II HLA loci were covered by the typing at four-digit resolution. The number of donors typed differed by locus, with roughly 620-630 for A, B, C, DRB1 and DQB1, more than 500 for DQA1, some 570 for DPA1, and around 460 for DPB1. Four or five DR-DQ haplotypes were handled as single units for association and clustering because linkage in the cohort was strong. Among roughly 400 genotyped donors of the cohort, an average of about 240,000 unique TCR beta nucleotide sequences was sequenced per donor, of which 15% to 20% were non-productive.

In total, fewer than 750 healthy bone marrow donors made up the cohort. At the time of sampling, all cohort members were nominally healthy, though unrecorded immune exposures were likely present. The donor was CMV seronegative and belonged to the group of 350 to 400 seronegative cohort members. Each donor provided a peripheral blood sample, and peripheral blood mononuclear cells were used for TCR beta sequencing. The Qiagen DNeasy Blood Extraction Kit was used to extract genomic DNA from the blood cell samples. Library method: the immunoSEQ multiplex PCR assay. The multiplex PCR relied on a mix of 60 forward primers for TCR Vbeta segments and 13 reverse primers for TCR Jbeta segments. Amplification of the CDR3 region of rearranged TCR beta genes was performed with a multiplex PCR assay on genomic DNA. On the Illumina HiSeq System, the amplified TCR beta libraries were sequenced as 87-base-pair reads. From the authors' description of their analysis: A later analysis tallied tens of millions of unique TCR beta chains across the 650 to 750 repertoires, and around 10 million of those chains were shared by two or more donors. A nearest-neighbor algorithm error-corrected the raw reads and collapsed the reads into unique sequences, merging closely related sequences to remove PCR and sequencing errors. Alignment of CDR3 sequences to IMGT reference sequences was used to assign V, D and J gene segments. For a sequence to be retained, a match of at least six nucleotides was required to both a V gene segment and a J gene segment. A rearrangement counted as productive if the CDR3 had no stop codons and remained in frame with V and J, and every other rearrangement counted as non-productive. CDR3 was defined by IMGT convention, running from the second conserved V-encoded cysteine to the conserved J-encoded phenylalanine. In an earlier analysis of just under 600 of the donors, sequences lacking an unambiguous match to a single V gene segment were excluded. In an earlier analysis of around 600 of the donors, V segments were called functional above 56.7% productive rearrangements and were called segregating when the between-donor standard deviation exceeded 5%. A statistical classification framework was built for diagnosing cytomegalovirus status from the catalog of TCR beta chain sequences. In a later analysis, TCR nucleotide sequences were compared against IMGT/GENE-DB human TR gene sequences so that V and J genes could be assigned. Using the TCRdist pipeline, a later analysis assigned CDR3 sequences along with most-parsimonious VDJ recombination scenarios. In a later analysis, each TCR beta chain was defined by its CDR3 amino acid sequence together with its V-gene family, and reads without a unique V-gene family were excluded. To address suspected cross-contamination and a sequencing artifact, a later analysis removed roughly 580 highly shared, low-generation-probability nucleotide sequences. For each public chain, a later analysis derived a clonal expansion index from normalized ranks of inferred template counts within each repertoire. In a later analysis, generation probabilities were computed using a VDJ recombination model fitted to out-of-frame rearrangements, and the results were checked against IGoR. In a later analysis, hypergeometric tests were used to score TCR-TCR, TCR-HLA and TCR-CMV co-occurrence, with a repertoire-size bias correction applied to TCR pairs. In a later analysis, false discovery rates were estimated by permuting HLA or CMV assignments 20 times. In a later analysis, co-occurring TCRs were grouped using DBSCAN, and TCRdist sequence similarity was added for clustering within HLA-allele-positive subsets. Co-occurrence clustering excluded repertoires with fewer than 30,000 or more than 120,000 public chains, plus five with anomalous nucleotide sharing. As stored in TCRdb, this immuneACCESS dataset retains in-frame rearrangements with V and J assigned. A fraction of the clones does not appear; measured against another copy, unresolved V genes explain less than half of the discrepancy, and the remainder lacks a known reason. That table is the source of V, J and clone size, and D and trimming were worked out from the DNA. This sample holds around 110,000 clones; roughly 80% were observed only once. Approximately 2.4% of the sample goes to the ten largest clones.

About this clone: Its antigen remains undetermined. Within one base of it there is no much larger clone, and no base qualities were kept.

The investigation overall reported the following: The sequencing pipeline was judged likely to have produced a cluster of highly shared sequence variants as a technical artifact. Immune exposure information for the cohort was limited to CMV serostatus. Linkage disequilibrium might explain the correlated functional status among segregating V segments, but an unknown experimental factor could not be excluded. The study listed 164 TCR beta chains as associated with cytomegalovirus. It was suggested by the authors that the approach could potentially be generalized to other disease states and immunological phenotypes. Roughly uniform sequencing depth across donors was assumed in presence/absence analyses, although this assumption may not hold. A later analysis found that TCR association rates varied across HLA loci, with DRB1 alleles showing the most associated TCRs and HLA-C alleles the fewest. In a later analysis, HLA-associated TCR beta chains were found to be more clonally expanded and to have lower generation probabilities than equally common non-associated chains. A further reported finding was that TCR beta sequences accurately predicted the HLA-A and HLA-B alleles for most subjects in the first cohort. Seventeen rarely observed V segments, including chromosome 9 orphons, were excluded from the earlier analysis of a few hundred of the donors because counts were too low. At a false discovery rate of 0.05, a later analysis linked 15,000 to 20,000 TCR beta sequences to specific HLA alleles. A later analysis reported that several top co-occurrence clusters appeared linked to parvovirus B19, influenza, CMV and Epstein-Barr virus. A later genetic analysis associated a missense DCLRE1C variant with V-gene and J-gene trimming of TCR beta chains, and an independent cohort replicated the association. The classifier was reported to diagnose cytomegalovirus status with high specificity and sensitivity in both the original cohort and the validation cohort. When HLA alleles, especially DR and DQ, strongly co-occurred, TCR associations were difficult to assign to individual alleles. A few of the identified cytomegalovirus-associated TCR beta chains were confirmed in vitro to be specific for cytomegalovirus antigens. Across donors, most TCR sequences were observed very rarely, whereas some public TCRs were present in many individuals. Most CMV-associated TCR beta chains appeared to be HLA-restricted in a later analysis, and the HLA associations seemed to be driven largely by CMV exposure. Because HLA typing was missing for some donors at each locus, association tests included only the typed subset. The cohort was sequenced for TCR beta chains only, and without alpha or paired-chain data the features that could be detected were limited. A later genetic analysis reported fewer N-insertions in productive TCRs among donors in an Asian-associated ancestry cluster than the 666-donor mean. Broadly in line with IMGT annotations, most TCR beta V segments showed up in productive rearrangements about 87% or about 30% of the time in an earlier analysis of several hundred of the donors.

This clonotype was obtained from a man aged 35 to 55 in good health and CMV-seronegative. Sequenced material: PBMCs.

CDR3 loop: CASSPDRGYIQYF. The nucleotides are TGTGCCAGCAGTCCGGACAGGGGATACATTCAGTACTTC. The sequence joins TRBV2 to TRBJ2-4, with 9 middle bases fitting TRBD1. Looking up the germline V gene yields CDR1 SNHLY and CDR2 FYNNEI. At the junction V is shortened by 5 bases and J by 8 bases; bases outside the gene matches: 4. The CDR3 covers 13 residues, taking in both the cysteine and the phenylalanine. Only the CDR3 portion is preserved as DNA: 39 bases, with reading frame beginning at the first base.